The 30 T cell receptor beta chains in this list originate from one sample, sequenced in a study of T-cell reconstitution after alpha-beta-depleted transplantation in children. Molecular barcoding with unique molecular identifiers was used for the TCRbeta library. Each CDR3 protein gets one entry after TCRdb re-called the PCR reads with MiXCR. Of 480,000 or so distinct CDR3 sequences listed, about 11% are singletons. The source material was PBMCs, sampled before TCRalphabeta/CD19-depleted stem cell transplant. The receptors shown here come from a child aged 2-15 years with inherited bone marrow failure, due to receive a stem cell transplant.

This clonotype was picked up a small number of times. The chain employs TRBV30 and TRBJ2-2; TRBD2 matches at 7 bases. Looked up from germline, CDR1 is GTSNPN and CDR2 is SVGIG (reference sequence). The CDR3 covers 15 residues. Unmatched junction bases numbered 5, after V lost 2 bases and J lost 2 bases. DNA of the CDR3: TGTGCCTGGAGTCCTCCGGGACTAAACACCGGGGAGCTGTTTTTT. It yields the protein CAWSPPGLNTGELFF.

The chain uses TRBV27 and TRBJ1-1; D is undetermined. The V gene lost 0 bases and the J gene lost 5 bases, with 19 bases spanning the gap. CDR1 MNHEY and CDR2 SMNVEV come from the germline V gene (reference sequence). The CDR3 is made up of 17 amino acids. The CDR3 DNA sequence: TGTGCCAGCAGTTTATCGATCGTCGGGGTCGGTAATACTGAAGCTTTCTTT. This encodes CASSLSIVGVGNTEAFF.

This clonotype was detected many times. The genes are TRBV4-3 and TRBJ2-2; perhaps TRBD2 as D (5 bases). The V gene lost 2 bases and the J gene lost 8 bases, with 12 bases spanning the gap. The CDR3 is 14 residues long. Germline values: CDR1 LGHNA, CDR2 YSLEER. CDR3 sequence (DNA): TGCGCCAGCAGCCAAAGTACCCGGGGAGGGGAGCTGTTTTTT. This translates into CASSQSTRGGELFF.

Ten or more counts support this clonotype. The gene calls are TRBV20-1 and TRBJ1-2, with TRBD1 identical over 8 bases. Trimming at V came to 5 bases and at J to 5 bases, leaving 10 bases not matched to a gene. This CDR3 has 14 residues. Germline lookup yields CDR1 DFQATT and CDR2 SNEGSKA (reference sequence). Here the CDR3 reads CSALRQGRDYGYTF. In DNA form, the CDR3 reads TGCAGTGCTCTGAGACAGGGGAGGGATTATGGCTACACCTTC.

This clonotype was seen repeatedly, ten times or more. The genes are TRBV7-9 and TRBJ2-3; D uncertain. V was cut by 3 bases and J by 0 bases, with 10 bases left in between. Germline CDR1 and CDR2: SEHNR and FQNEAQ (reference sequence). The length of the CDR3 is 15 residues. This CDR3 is CASSLPRSSTDTQYF. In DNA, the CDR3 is TGTGCCAGCAGCTTGCCCCGGTCTAGCACAGATACGCAGTATTTT.

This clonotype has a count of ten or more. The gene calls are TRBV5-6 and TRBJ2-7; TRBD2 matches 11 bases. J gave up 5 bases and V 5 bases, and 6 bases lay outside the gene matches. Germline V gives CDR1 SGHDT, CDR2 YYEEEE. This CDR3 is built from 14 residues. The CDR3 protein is CASRTGTSGDEQYF. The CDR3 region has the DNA TGTGCCAGCAGAACCGGGACTAGCGGAGACGAGCAGTACTTC.

In DNA, the CDR3 is TGTGCCAGCAGCTTTATATCCAAGTTGGATGAGCAGTTCTTC. The encoded protein is CASSFISKLDEQFF. This sequence joins TRBV7-9 and TRBJ2-1; no clear D. Germline CDR1 is SEHNR and CDR2 is FQNEAQ (reference sequence). The CDR3 contains 14 residues. V gave up 3 bases and J gave up 8 bases, with 14 bases separating them.

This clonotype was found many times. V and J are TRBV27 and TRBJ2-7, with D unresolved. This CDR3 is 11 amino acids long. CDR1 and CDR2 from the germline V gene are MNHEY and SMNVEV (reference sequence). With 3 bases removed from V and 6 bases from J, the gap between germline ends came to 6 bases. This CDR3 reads CASSFGAEQYF. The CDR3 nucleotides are TGTGCCAGCAGTTTTGGAGCCGAGCAGTACTTC.

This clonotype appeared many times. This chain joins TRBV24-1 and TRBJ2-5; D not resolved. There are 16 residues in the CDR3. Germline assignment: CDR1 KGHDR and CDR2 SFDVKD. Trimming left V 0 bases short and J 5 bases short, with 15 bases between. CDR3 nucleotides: TGTGCCACCAGTGATTTGCAGCCACTCAAAGGGGAGACCCAGTACTTC. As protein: CATSDLQPLKGETQYF.

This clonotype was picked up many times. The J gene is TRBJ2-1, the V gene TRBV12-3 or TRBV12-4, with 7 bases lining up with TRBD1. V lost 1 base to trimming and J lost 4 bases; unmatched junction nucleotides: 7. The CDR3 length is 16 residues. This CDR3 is CASSLGRTGIYNEQFF. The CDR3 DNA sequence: TGTGCCAGCAGTTTAGGGAGGACAGGCATTTACAATGAGCAGTTCTTC.

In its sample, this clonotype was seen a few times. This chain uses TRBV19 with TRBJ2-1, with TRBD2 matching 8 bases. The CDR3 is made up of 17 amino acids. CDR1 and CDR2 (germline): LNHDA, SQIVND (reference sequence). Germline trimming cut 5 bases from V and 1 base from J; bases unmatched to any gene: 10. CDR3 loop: CASSLPSKRGSYNEQFF. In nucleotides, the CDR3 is TGTGCCAGTAGTTTGCCTTCCAAGCGGGGGTCCTACAATGAGCAGTTCTTC. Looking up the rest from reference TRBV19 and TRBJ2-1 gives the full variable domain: DGGITQSPKYLFRKEGQNVTLSCEQNLNHDAMYWYRQDPGQGLRLIYYSQIVNDFQKGDIAEGYSVSREKKESFPLTVTSAQKNPTAFYLCASSLPSKRGSYNEQFFGPGTRLTVL.

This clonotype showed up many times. This CDR3 is CASSDTAARGTNEQFF. The CDR3 DNA sequence: TGTGCCAGCAGCGACACAGCCGCCCGCGGGACGAATGAGCAGTTCTTC. This sequence joins TRBV7-2 and TRBJ2-1; the D gene is possibly TRBD2 (6 bases). This CDR3 is 16 amino acids long. Between the trimmed V and J ends, which lost 5 bases and 7 bases, there was a span of 21 bases. Germline CDR1 SGHTA, CDR2 FQGNSA. Together with reference TRBV7-2 and TRBJ2-1, the CDR3 gives the full variable domain: GAGVSQSPSNKVTEKGKDVELRCDPISGHTALYWYRQSLGQGLEFLIYFQGNSAPDKSGLPSDRFSAERTGGSVSTLTIQRTQQEDSAVYLCASSDTAARGTNEQFFGPGTRLTVL.

DNA for the CDR3: TGTGCCAGTAGTATTTCCCCCGAGGGCTACAATGAGCAGTTCTTC. Translating gives CASSISPEGYNEQFF. The chain carries TRBV19 and TRBJ2-1; the D gene is possibly TRBD2 (5 bases). The CDR3 spans 15 residues. Trimming pared 3 bases from V and 3 bases from J, leaving 12 bases between. In germline, CDR1 is LNHDA, CDR2 SQIVND (reference sequence). Together with reference TRBV19 and TRBJ2-1, the CDR3 gives the full variable domain: DGGITQSPKYLFRKEGQNVTLSCEQNLNHDAMYWYRQDPGQGLRLIYYSQIVNDFQKGDIAEGYSVSREKKESFPLTVTSAQKNPTAFYLCASSISPEGYNEQFFGPGTRLTVL.

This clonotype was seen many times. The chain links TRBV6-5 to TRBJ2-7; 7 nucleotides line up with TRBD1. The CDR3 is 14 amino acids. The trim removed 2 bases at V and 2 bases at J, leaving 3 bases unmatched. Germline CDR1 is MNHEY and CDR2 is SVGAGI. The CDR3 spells CASSYEGQTYEQYF. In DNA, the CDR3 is TGTGCCAGCAGTTACGAGGGACAGACCTACGAGCAGTACTTC.

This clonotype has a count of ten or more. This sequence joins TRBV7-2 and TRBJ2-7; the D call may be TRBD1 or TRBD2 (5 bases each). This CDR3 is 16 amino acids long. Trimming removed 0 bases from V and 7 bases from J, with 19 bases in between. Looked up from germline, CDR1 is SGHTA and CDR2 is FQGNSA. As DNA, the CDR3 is TGTGCCAGCAGCTTAGCCGGTTTGGGGACCCTACATGAGCAGTACTTC. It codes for CASSLAGLGTLHEQYF.

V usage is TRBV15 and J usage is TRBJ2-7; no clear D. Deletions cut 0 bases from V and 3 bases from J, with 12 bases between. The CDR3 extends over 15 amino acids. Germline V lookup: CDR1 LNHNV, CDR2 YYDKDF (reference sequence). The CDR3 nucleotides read TGTGCCACCAGCAGAGAGCAGCTAGAAGTCTACGAGCAGTACTTC. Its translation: CATSREQLEVYEQYF. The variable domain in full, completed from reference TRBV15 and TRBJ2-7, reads DAMVIQNPRYQVTQFGKPVTLSCSQTLNHNVMYWYQQKSSQAPKLLFHYYDKDFNNEADTPDNFQSRRPNTSFCFLDIRSPGLGDTAMYLCATSREQLEVYEQYFGPGTRLTVT.

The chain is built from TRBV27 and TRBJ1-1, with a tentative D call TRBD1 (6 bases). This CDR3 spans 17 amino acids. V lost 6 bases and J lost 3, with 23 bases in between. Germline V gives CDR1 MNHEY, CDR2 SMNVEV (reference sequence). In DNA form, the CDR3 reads TGTGCCAGCAGCCAACCCCCGGGGGGGCATGGGGACACTGAAGCTTTCTTT. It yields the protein CASSQPPGGHGDTEAFF.

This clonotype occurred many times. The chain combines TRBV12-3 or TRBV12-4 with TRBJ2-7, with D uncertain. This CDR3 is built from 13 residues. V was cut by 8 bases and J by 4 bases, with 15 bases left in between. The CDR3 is CASGRMAAYEQYF. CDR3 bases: TGTGCCAGCGGGCGTATGGCAGCGTACGAGCAGTACTTC.

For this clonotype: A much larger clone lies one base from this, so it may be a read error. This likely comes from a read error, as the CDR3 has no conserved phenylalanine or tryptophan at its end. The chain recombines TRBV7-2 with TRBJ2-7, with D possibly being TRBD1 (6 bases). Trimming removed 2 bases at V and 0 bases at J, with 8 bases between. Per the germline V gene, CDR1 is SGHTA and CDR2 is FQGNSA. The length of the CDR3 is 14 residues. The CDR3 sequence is CASSLRTVSYEQYL. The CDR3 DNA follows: TGTGCCAGCAGCTTACGGACAGTCTCCTACGAGCAGTACTTA.

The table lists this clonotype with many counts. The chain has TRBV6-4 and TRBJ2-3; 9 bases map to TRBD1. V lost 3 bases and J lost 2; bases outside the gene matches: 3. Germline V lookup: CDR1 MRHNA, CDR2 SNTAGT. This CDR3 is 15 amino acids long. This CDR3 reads CASSEGTGHTDTQYF. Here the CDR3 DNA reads TGTGCCAGCAGTGAGGGGACAGGGCACACAGATACGCAGTATTTT.

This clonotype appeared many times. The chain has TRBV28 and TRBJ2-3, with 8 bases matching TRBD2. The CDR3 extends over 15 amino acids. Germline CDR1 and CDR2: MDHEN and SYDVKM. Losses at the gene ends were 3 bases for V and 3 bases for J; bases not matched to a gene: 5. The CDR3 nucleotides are TGTGCCAGCAGTTTTTTTACTAGCGGTACAGATACGCAGTATTTT. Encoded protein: CASSFFTSGTDTQYF.

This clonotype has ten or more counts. The CDR3 nucleotides read TGTGCCAGCAGTTGGAGAGAGACCCAGTACTTC. As protein: CASSWRETQYF. V is TRBV27 and J is TRBJ2-5; no clear D. V lost 4 bases and J lost 4, with 4 bases in between. The germline V gene encodes CDR1 MNHEY and CDR2 SMNVEV (reference sequence). The CDR3 is 11 amino acids.

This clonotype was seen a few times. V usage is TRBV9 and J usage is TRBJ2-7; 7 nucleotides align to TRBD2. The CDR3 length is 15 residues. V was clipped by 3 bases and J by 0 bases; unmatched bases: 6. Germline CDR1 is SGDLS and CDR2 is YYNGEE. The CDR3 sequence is CASSAGTKNSYEQYF. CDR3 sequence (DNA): TGTGCCAGCAGCGCTGGGACTAAGAACTCCTACGAGCAGTACTTC.

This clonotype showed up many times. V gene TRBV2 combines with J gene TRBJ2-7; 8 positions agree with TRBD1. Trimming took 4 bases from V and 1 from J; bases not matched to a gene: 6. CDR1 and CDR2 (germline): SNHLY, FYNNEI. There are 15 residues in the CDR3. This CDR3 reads CASSVDRVRSYEQYF. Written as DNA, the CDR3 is TGTGCCAGCAGTGTGGACAGGGTTAGATCCTACGAGCAGTACTTC.

DNA of the CDR3: TGTGCCAGCAGCATCGACAGGGCTGGGAGCGGGGAGCTGTTTTTT. This gives the protein CASSIDRAGSGELFF. The J gene is TRBJ2-2, the V gene TRBV7-2; 7 bases agree with TRBD1. J was trimmed by 7 bases and V by 5 bases; bases with no gene match: 10. The CDR3 has 15 residues. The germline V gene has CDR1 SGHTA and CDR2 FQGNSA.

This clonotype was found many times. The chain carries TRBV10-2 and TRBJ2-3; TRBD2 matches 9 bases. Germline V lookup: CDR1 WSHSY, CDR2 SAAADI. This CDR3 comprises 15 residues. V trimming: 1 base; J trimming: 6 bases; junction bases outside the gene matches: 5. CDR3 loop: CASSELAGAGDTQYF. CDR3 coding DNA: TGCGCCAGCAGTGAGTTAGCGGGAGCGGGGGATACGCAGTATTTT.

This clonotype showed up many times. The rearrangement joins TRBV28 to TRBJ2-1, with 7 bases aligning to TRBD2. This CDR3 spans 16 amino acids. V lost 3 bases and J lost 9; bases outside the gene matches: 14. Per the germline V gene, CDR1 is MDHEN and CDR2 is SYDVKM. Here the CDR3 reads CASSFGGMAGEAEQFF. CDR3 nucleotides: TGTGCCAGCAGTTTTGGAGGGATGGCGGGAGAGGCTGAGCAGTTCTTC.

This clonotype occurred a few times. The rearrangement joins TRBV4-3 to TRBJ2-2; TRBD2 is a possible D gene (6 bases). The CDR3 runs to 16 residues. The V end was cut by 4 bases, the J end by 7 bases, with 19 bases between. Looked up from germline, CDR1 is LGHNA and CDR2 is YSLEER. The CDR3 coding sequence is TGCGCCAGCAGCCCCTGGATAGCGGCAAAGGTCGGGGAGCTGTTTTTT. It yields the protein CASSPWIAAKVGELFF.

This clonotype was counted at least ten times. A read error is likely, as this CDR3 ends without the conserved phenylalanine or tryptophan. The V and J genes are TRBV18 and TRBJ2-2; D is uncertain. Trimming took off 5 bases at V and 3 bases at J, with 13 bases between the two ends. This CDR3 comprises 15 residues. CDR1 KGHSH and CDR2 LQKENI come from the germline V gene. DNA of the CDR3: TGTGCCAGCTCAGAGGTATACGGAGACACCGGGGAGCTGTTTTAC. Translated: CASSEVYGDTGELFY.

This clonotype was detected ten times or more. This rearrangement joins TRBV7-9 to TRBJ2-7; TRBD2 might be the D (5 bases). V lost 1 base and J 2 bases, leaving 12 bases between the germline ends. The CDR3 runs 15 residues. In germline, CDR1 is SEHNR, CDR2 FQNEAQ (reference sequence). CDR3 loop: CASSLESGSPYEQYF. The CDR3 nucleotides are TGTGCCAGCAGCTTAGAGTCGGGGAGCCCCTACGAGCAGTACTTC.